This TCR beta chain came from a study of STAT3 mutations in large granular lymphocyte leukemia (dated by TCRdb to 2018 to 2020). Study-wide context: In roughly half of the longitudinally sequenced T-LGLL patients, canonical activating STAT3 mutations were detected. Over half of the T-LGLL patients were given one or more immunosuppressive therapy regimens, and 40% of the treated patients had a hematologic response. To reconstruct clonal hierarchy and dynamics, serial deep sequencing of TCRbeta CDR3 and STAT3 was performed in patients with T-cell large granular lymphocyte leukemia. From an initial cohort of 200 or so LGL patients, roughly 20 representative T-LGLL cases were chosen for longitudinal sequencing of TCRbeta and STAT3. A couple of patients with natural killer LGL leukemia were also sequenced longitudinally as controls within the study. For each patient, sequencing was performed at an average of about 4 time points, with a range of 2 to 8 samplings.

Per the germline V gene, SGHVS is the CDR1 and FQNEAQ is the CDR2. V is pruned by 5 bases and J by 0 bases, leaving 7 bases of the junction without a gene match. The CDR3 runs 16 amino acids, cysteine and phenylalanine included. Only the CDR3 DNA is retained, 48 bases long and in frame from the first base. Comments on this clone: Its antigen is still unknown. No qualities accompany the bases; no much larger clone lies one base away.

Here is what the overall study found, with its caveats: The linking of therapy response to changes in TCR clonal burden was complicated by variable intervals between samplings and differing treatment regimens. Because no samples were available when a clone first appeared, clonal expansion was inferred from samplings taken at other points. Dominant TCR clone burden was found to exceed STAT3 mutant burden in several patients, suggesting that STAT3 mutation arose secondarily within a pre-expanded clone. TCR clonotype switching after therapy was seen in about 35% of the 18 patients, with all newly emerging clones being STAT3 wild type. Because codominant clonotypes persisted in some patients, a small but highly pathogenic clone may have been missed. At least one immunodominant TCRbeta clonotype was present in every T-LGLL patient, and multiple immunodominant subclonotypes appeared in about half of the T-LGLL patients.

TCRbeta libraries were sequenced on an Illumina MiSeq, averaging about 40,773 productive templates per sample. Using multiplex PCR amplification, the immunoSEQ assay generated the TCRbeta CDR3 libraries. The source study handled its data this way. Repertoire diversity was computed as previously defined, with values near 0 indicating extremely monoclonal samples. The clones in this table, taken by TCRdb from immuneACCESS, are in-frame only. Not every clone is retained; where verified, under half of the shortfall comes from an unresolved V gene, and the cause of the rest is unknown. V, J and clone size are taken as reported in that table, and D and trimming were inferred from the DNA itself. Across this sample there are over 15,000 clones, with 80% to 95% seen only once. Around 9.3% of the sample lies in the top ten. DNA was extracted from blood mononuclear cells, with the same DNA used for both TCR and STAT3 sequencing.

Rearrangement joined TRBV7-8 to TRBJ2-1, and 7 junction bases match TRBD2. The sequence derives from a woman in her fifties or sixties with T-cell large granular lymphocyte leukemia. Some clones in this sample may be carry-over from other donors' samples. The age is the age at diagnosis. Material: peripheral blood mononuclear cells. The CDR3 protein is CASSVRGGASYNEQFF. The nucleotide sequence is TGTGCCAGCAGCGTTCGGGGAGGGGCCTCCTACAATGAGCAGTTCTTC.